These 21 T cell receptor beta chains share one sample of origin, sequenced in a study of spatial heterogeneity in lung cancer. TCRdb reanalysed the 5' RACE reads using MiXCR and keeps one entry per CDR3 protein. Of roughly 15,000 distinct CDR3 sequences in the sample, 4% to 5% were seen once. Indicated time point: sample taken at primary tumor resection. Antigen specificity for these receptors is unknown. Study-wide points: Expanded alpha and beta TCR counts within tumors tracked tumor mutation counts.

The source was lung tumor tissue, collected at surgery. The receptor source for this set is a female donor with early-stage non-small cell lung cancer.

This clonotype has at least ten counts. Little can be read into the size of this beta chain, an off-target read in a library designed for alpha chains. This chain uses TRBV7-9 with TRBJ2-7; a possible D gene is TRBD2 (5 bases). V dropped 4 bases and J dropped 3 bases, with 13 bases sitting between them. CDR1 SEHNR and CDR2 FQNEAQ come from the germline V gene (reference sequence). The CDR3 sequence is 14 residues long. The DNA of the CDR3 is TGTGCCAGCAGCTCAACTAGTCGATACTACGAGCAGTACTTC. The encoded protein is CASSSTSRYYEQYF.

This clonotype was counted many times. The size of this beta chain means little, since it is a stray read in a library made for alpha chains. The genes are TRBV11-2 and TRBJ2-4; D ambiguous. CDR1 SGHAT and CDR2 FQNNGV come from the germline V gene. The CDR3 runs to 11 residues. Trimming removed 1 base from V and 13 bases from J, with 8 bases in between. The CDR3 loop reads CASSLGRLQYF. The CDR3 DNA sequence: TGTGCCAGCAGCTTAGGCAGACTCCAGTACTTC.

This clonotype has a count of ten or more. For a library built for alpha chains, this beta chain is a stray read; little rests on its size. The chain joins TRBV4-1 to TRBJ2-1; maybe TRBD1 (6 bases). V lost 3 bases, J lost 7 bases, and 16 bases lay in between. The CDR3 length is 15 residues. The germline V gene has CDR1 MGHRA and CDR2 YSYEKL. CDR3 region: CASSHLLNRDNEQFF. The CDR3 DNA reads TGCGCCAGCAGCCATCTCCTAAACAGGGATAATGAGCAGTTCTTC.

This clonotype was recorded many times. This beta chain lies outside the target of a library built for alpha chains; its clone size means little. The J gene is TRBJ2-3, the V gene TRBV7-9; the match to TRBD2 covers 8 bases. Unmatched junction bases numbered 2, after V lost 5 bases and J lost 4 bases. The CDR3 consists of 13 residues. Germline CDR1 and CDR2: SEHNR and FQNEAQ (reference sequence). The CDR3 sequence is CASSRGGSDTQYF. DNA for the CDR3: TGTGCCAGCAGCCGGGGGGGGTCAGATACGCAGTATTTT.

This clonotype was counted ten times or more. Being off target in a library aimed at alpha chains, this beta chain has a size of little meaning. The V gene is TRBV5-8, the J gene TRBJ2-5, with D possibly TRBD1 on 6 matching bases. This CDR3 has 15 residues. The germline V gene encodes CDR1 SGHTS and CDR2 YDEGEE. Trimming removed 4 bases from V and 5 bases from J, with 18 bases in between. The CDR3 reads CASSLGAVKRETQYF. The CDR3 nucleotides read TGTGCCAGCAGCCTGGGGGCAGTGAAGCGGGAGACCCAGTACTTC. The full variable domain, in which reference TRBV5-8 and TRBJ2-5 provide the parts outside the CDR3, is EAGVTQSPTHLIKTRGQQATLRCSPISGHTSVYWYQQALGLGLQFLLWYDEGEERNRGNFPPRFSGRQFPNYSSELNVNALELEDSALYLCASSLGAVKRETQYFGPGTRLLVL.

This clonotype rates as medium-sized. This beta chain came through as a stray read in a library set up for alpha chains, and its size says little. In DNA, the CDR3 is TGTGCCAGCAGCTTAGGGGCGGTCCAAGAGACCCAGTACTTC. Translating it yields CASSLGAVQETQYF. V gene TRBV7-2 combines with J gene TRBJ2-5; D is unresolved. The germline CDR1 and CDR2 sequences are SGHTA and FQGNSA. The V end was cut by 1 base, the J end by 1 base, with 7 bases between. The CDR3 has 14 residues.

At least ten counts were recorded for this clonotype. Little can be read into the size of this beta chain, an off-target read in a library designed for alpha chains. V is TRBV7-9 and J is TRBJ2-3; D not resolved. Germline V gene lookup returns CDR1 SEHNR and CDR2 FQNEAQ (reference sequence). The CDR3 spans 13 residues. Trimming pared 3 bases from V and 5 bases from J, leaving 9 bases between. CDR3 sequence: CASSFQSQDTQYF. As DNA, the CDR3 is TGTGCCAGCAGCTTCCAATCTCAAGATACGCAGTATTTT.

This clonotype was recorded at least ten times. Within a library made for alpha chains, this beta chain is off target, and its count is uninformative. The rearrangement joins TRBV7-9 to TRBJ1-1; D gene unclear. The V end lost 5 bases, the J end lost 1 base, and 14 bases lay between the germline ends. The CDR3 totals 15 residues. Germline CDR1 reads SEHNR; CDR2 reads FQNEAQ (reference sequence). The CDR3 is CASSPPGGPNTEAFF. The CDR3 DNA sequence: TGTGCCAGCAGCCCCCCCGGTGGTCCGAACACTGAAGCTTTCTTT.

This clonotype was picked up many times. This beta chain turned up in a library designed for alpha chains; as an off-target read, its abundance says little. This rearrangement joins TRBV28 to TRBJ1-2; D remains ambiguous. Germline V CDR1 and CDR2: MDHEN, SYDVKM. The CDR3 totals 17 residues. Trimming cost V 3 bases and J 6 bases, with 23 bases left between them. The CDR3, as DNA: TGTGCCAGCAGTTTCCCCAATATAGCGAGAGGGAACCATGGCTACACCTTC. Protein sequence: CASSFPNIARGNHGYTF.

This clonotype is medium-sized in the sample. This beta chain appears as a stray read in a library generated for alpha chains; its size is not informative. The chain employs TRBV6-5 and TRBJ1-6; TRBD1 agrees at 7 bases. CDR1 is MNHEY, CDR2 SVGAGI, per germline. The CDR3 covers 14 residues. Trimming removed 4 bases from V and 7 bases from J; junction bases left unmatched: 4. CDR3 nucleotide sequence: TGTGCCAGCAGTTCCCCAGGGGGGAATTCACCCCTCCACTTT. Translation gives CASSSPGGNSPLHF.

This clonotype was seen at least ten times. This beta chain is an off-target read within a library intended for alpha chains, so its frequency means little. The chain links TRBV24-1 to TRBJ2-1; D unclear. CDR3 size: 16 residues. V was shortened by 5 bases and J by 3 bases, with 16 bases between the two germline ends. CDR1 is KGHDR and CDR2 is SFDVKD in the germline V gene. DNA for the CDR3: TGTGCCACCAGTGGCCCCCCAAGTCCGCGCTACAATGAGCAGTTCTTC. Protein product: CATSGPPSPRYNEQFF.

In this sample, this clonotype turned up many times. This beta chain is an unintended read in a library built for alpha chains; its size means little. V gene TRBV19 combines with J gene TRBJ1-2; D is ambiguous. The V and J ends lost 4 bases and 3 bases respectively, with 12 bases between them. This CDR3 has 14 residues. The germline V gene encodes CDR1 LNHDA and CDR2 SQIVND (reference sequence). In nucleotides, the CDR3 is TGTGCCAGTAGTACCTCGGGCTACTACTATGGCTACACCTTC. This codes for CASSTSGYYYGYTF.

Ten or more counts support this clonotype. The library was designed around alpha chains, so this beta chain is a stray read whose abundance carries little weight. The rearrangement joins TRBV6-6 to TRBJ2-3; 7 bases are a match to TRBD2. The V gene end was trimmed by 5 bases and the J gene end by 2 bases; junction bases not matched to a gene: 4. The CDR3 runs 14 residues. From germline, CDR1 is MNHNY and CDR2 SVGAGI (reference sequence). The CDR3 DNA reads TGTGCCAGCAGTAGTAGCGGGCCCACAGATACGCAGTATTTT. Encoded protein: CASSSSGPTDTQYF.

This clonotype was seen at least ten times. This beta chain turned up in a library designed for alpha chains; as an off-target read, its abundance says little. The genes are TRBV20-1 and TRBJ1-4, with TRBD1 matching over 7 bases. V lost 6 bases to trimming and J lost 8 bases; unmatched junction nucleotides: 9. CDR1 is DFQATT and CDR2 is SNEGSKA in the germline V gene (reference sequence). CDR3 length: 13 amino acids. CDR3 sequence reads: CSARQGRGEKLFF. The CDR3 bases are TGCAGTGCGAGACAGGGACGTGGCGAAAAACTGTTTTTT.

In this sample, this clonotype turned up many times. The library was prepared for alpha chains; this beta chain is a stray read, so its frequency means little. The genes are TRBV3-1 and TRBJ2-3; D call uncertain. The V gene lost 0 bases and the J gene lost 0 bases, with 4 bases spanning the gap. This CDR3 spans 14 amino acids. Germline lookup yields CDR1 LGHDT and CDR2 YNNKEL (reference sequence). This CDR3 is CASSQDASTDTQYF. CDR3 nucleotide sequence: TGTGCCAGCAGCCAAGATGCTAGCACAGATACGCAGTATTTT.

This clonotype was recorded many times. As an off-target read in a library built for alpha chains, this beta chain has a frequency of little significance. The DNA for the CDR3 is TGCAGTGCTAGAGATGAGGCGGGCCAGAGCTCCTACGAGCAGTACTTC. It translates to CSARDEAGQSSYEQYF. V and J are TRBV20-1 and TRBJ2-7; D perhaps matches TRBD2 (5 bases). This CDR3 is built from 16 residues. Germline lookup yields CDR1 DFQATT and CDR2 SNEGSKA (reference sequence). Trimming removed 0 bases from V and 0 bases from J, with 15 bases in between.

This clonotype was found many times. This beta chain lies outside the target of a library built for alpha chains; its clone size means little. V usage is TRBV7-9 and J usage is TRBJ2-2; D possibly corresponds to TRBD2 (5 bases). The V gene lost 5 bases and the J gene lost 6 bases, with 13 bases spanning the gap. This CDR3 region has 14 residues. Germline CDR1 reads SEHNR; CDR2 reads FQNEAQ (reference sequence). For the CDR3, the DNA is TGTGCCAGCAGCCCCATTGAGGGCCCCGGGGAGCTGTTTTTT. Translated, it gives CASSPIEGPGELFF. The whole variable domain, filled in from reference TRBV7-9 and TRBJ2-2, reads DTGVSQNPRHKITKRGQNVTFRCDPISEHNRLYWYRQTLGQGPEFLTYFQNEAQLEKSRLLSDRFSAERPKGSFSTLEIQRTEQGDSAMYLCASSPIEGPGELFFGEGSRLTVL.

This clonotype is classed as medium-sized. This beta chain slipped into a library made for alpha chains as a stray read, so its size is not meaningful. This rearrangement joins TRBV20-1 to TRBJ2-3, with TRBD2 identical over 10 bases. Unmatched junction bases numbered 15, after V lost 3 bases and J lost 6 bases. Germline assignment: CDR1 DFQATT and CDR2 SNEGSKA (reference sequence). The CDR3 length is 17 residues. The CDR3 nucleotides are TGCAGTGCTAGGAGGAGCACTCAGCGGGGGGGCCGGGATACGCAGTATTTT. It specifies CSARRSTQRGGRDTQYF.

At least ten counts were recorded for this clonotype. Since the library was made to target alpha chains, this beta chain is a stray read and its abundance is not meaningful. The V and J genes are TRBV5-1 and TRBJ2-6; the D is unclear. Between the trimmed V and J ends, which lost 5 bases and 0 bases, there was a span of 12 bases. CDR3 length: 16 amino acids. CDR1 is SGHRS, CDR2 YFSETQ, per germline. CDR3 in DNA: TGCGCCAGCAGGTCGGTAACCCTCTCTGGGGCCAACGTCCTGACTTTC. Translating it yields CASRSVTLSGANVLTF.

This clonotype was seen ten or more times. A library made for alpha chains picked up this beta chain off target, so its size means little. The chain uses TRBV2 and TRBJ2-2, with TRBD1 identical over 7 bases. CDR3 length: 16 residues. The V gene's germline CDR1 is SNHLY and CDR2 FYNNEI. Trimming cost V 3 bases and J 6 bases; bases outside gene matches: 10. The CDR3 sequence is CASSETGPLGAGELFF. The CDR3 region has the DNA TGTGCCAGCAGTGAGACAGGGCCCCTAGGGGCCGGGGAGCTGTTTTTT.

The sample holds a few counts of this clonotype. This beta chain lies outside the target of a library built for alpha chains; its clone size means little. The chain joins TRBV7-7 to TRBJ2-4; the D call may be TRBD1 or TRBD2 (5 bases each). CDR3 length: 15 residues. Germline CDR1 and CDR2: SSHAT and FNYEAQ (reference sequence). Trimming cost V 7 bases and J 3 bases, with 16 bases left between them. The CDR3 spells CASTTPRGRKNIQYF. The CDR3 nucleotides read TGTGCCAGCACCACACCGAGGGGTCGCAAAAACATTCAGTACTTC. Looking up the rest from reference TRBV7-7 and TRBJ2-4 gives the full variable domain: GAGVSQSPRYKVTKRGQDVTLRCDPISSHATLYWYQQALGQGPEFLTYFNYEAQPDKSGLPSDRFSAERPEGSISTLTIQRTEQRDSAMYRCASTTPRGRKNIQYFGAGTRLSVL.